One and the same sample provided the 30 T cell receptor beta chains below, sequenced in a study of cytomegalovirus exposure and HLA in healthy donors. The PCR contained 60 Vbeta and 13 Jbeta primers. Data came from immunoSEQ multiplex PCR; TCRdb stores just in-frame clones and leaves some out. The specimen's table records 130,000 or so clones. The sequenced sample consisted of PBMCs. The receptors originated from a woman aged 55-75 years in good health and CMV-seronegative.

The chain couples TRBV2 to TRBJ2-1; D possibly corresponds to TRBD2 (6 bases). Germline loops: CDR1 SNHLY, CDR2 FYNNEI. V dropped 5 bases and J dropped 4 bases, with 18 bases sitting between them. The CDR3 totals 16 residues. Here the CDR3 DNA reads TGTGCCAGCAGTACAGCGGGCGGGGCCAATTACAATGAGCAGTTCTTC. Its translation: CASSTAGGANYNEQFF.

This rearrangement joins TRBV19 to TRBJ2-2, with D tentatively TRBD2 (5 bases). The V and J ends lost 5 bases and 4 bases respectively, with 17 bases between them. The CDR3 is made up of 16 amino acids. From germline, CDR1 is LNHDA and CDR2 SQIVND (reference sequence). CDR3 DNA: TGTGCCAGTAGTGTACCGGGATCTAGTATCACCGGGGAGCTGTTTTTT. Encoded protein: CASSVPGSSITGELFF.

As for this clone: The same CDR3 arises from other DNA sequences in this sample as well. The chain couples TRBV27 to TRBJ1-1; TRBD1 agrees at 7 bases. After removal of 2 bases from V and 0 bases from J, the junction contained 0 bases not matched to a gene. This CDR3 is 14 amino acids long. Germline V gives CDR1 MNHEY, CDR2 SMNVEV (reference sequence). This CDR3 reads CASSLGQVNTEAFF. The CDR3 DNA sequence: TGTGCCAGCAGTTTAGGACAGGTGAACACTGAAGCTTTCTTT.

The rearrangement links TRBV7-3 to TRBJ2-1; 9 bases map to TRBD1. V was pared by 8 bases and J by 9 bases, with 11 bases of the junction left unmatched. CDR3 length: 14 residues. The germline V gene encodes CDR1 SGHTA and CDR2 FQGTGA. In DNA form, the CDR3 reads TGTGCCAGCGCAGCCGGACAGGGGATGAGTGAGCAGTTCTTC. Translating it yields CASAAGQGMSEQFF. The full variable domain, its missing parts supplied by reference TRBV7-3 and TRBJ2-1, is GAGVSQTPSNKVTEKGKYVELRCDPISGHTALYWYRQSLGQGPEFLIYFQGTGAADDSGLPNDRFFAVRPEGSVSTLKIQRTERGDSAVYLCASAAGQGMSEQFFGPGTRLTVL.

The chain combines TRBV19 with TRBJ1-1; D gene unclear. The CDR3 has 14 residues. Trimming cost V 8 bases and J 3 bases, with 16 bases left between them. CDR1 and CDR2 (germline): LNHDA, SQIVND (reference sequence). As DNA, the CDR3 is TGTGCCAGTGAAGCAGAGGGAAGGTACACTGAAGCTTTCTTT. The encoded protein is CASEAEGRYTEAFF.

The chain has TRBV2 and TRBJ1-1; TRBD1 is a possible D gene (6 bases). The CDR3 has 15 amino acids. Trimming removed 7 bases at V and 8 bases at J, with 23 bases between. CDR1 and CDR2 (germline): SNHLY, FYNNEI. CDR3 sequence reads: CASTGSGHNQLEAFF. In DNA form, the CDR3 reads TGTGCCAGCACCGGTTCGGGACACAACCAACTCGAAGCTTTCTTT.

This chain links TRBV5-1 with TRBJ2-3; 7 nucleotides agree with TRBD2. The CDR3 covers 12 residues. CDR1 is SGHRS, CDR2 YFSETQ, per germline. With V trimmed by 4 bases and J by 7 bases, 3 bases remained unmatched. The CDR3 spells CASSPGGYTQYF. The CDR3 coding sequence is TGCGCCAGCAGCCCCGGGGGGTATACGCAGTATTTT.

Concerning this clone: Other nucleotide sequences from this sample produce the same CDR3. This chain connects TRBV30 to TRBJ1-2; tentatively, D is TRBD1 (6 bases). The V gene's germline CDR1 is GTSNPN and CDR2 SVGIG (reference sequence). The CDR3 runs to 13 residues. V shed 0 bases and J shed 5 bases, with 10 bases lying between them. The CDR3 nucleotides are TGTGCCTGGAGTGTTGGCCAGGGGTATGGCTACACCTTC. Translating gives CAWSVGQGYGYTF.

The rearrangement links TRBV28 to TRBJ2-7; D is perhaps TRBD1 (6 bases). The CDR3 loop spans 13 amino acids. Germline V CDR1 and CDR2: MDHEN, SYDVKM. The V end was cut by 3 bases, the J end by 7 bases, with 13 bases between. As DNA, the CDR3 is TGTGCCAGCAGTTTTATGGGGGCCCGGGAGCAGTACTTC. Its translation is CASSFMGAREQYF.

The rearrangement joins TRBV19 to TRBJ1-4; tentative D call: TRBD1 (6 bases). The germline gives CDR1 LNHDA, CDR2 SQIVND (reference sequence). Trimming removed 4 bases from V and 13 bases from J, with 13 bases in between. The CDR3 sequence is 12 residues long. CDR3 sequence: CASSTTGERLFF. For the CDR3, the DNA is TGTGCCAGTAGTACGACAGGAGAGAGACTGTTTTTT.

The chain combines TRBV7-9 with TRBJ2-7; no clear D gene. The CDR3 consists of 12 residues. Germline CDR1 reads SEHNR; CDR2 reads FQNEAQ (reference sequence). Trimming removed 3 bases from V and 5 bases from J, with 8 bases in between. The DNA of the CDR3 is TGTGCCAGCAGCTTCCTCGCAGACGAGCAGTACTTC. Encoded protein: CASSFLADEQYF.

In DNA form, the CDR3 reads TGCGCCAGCAGCCCGGACTCGGGGGTGTACAATGAGCAGTTCTTC. This codes for CASSPDSGVYNEQFF. The J gene is TRBJ2-1, the V gene TRBV5-1; possibly TRBD2 for D (6 bases). The CDR3 loop spans 15 amino acids. CDR1 SGHRS and CDR2 YFSETQ come from the germline V gene. Trimming cost V 4 bases and J 4 bases, with 15 bases left between them.

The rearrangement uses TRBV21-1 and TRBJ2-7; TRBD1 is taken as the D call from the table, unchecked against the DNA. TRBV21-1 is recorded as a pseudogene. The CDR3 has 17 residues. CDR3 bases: TGTGCCAGCAGCAAAGTGCCGGACAGGGGATCCGCCTACGAGCAGTACTTC. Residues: CASSKVPDRGSAYEQYF.

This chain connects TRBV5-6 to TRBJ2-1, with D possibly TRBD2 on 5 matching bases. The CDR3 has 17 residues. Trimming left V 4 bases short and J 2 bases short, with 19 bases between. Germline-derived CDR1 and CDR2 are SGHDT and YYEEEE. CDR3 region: CASSDPEREPPYNEQFF. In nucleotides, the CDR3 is TGTGCCAGCAGCGACCCGGAGAGGGAACCTCCCTACAATGAGCAGTTCTTC. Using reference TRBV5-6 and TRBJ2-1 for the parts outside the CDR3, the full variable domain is DAGVTQSPTHLIKTRGQQVTLRCSPKSGHDTVSWYQQALGQGPQFIFQYYEEEERQRGNFPDRFSGHQFPNYSSELNVNALLLGDSALYLCASSDPEREPPYNEQFFGPGTRLTVL.

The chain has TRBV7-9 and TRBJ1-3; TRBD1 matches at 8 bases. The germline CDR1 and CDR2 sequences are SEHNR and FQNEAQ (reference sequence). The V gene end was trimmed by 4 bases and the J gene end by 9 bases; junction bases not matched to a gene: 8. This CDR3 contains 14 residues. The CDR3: CASSSGQGSSTIYF. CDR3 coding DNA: TGTGCCAGCAGCTCTGGACAGGGATCAAGCACCATATATTTT.

This CDR3 reads CASSNEGGKYF. The CDR3, as DNA: TGTGCCAGCAGCAATGAGGGTGGCAAGTACTTC. The rearrangement links TRBV6-6 to TRBJ2-7, with D possibly being TRBD2 (5 bases). The germline gives CDR1 MNHNY, CDR2 SVGAGI (reference sequence). The CDR3 length is 11 residues. Trimming took off 6 bases at V and 11 bases at J, with 14 bases between the two ends.

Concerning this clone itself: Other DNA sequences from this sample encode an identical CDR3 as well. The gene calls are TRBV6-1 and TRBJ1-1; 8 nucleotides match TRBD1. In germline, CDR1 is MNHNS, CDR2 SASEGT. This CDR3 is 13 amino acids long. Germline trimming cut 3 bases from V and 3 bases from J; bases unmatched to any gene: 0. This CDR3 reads CASSEDRDTEAFF. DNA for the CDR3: TGTGCCAGCAGTGAGGACAGGGACACTGAAGCTTTCTTT.

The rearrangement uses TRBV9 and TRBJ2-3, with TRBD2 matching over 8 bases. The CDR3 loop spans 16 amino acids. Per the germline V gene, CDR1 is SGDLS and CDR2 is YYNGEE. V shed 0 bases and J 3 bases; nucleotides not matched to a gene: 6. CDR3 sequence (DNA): TGTGCCAGCAGCGTAGGGGTAGCGGGGACAACAGATACGCAGTATTTT. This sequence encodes CASSVGVAGTTDTQYF. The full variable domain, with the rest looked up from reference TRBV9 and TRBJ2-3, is DSGVTQTPKHLITATGQRVTLRCSPRSGDLSVYWYQQSLDQGLQFLIQYYNGEERAKGNILERFSAQQFPDLHSELNLSSLELGDSALYFCASSVGVAGTTDTQYFGPGTRLTVL.

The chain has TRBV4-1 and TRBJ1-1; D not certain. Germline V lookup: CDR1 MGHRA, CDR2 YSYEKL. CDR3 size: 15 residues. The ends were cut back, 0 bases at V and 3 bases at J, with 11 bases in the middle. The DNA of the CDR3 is TGCGCCAGCAGCCAAGAAGATAGCAGATACACTGAAGCTTTCTTT. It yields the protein CASSQEDSRYTEAFF.

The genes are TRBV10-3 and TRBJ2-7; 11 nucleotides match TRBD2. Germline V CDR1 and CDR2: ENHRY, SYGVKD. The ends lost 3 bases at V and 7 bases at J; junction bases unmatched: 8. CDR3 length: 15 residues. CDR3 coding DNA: TGTGCCATCAGTGAAGGGCTAGCGGGAGGTAGGGAGCAGTACTTC. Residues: CAISEGLAGGREQYF.

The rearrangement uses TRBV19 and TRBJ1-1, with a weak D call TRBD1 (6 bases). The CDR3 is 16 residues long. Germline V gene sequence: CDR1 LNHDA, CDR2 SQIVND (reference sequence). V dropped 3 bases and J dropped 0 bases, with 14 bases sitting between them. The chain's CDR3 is CASSIPLTGMNTEAFF. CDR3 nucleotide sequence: TGTGCCAGTAGTATTCCCTTGACAGGTATGAACACTGAAGCTTTCTTT.

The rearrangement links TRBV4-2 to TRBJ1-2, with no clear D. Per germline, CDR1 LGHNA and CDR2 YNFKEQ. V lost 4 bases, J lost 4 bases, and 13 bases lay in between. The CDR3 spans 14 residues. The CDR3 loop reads CASSPSEPTYGYTF. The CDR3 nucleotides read TGTGCCAGCAGCCCCTCGGAGCCGACCTATGGCTACACCTTC.

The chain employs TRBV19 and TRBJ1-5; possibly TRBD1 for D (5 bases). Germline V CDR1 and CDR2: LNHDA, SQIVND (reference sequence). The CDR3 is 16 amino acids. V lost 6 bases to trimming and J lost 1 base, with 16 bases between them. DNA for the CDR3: TGTGCCAGTAGCCGCTTGGGGGGGATGAGCAATCAGCCCCAGCATTTT. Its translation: CASSRLGGMSNQPQHF.

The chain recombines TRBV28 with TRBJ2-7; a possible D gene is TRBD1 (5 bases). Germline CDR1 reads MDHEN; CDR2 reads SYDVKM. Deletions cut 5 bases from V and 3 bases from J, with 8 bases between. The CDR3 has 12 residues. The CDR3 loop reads CASSLGLYEQYF. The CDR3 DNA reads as TGTGCCAGCAGTCTGGGGCTCTACGAGCAGTACTTC.

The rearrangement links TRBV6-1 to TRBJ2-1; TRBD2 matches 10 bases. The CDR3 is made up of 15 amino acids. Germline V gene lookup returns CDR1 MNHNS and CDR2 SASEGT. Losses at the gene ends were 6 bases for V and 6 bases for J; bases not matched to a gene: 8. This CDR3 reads CASRESGGGPNEQFF. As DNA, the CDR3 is TGTGCCAGCAGGGAGAGCGGGGGGGGGCCCAATGAGCAGTTCTTC.

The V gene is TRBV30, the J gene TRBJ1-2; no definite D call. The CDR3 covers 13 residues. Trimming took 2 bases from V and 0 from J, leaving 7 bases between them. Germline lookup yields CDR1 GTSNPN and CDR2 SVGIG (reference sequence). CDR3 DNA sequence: TGTGCCTGGAGTTATCGGGCTAACTATGGCTACACCTTC. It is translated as CAWSYRANYGYTF.

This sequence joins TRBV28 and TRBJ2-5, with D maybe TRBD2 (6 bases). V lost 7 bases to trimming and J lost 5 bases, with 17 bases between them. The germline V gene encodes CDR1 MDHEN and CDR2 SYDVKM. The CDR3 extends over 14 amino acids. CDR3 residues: CASTQTVREETQYF. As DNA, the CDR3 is TGTGCCAGCACCCAGACAGTCCGGGAGGAGACCCAGTACTTC.

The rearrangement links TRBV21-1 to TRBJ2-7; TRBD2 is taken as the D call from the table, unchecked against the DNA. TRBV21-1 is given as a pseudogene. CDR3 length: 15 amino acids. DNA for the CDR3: TGTGCCAGCAGCAACCCCGGGTCGGAAGAGGGCGAGCAGTACTTC. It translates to CASSNPGSEEGEQYF.

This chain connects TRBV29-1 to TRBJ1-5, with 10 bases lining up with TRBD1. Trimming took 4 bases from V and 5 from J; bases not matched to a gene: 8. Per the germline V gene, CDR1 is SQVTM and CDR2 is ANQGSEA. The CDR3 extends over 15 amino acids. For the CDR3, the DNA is TGCAGCGTTGGACAGGGGGCGGCGGGAGATCAGCCCCAGCATTTT. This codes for CSVGQGAAGDQPQHF.

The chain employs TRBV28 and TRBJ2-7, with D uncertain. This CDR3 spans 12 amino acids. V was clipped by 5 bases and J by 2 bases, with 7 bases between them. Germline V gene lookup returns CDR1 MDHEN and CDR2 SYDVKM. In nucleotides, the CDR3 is TGTGCCAGCAGTCCCGGAGCCTACGAGCAGTACTTC. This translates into CASSPGAYEQYF. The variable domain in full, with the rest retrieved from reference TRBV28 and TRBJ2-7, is DVKVTQSSRYLVKRTGEKVFLECVQDMDHENMFWYRQDPGLGLRLIYFSYDVKMKEKGDIPEGYSVSREKKERFSLILESASTNQTSMYLCASSPGAYEQYFGPGTRLTVT.